The 12 T cell receptor beta chains in this list originate from one sample, sequenced in a study of T cell responses to AZD1222 COVID-19 vaccine. Clones were sequenced by immunoSEQ multiplex PCR, and TCRdb holds only the in-frame ones, with some missing. Of some 180,000 clones listed, around 90% are singletons. Sequences were derived from peripheral blood, sampled on day 0 of AZD1222 vaccination. These receptor sequences come from an adult in good health.

This sequence joins TRBV5-1 and TRBJ1-5; 9 bases are shared with TRBD1. This CDR3 has 14 residues. Germline loops: CDR1 SGHRS, CDR2 YFSETQ. J lost 7 bases, V lost 5 bases, and 7 bases had no gene match. In nucleotides, the CDR3 is TGCGCCAGCAGTATAAGACAGGGGGGCCAGCCCCAGCATTTT. Translating it yields CASSIRQGGQPQHF.

The rearrangement links TRBV6-4 to TRBJ1-1, with 9 bases matching TRBD1. The V gene end was trimmed by 6 bases and the J gene end by 1 base; junction bases not matched to a gene: 6. The CDR3 totals 15 residues. Germline-derived CDR1 and CDR2 are MRHNA and SNTAGT. CDR3 nucleotides: TGTGCCAGCAGAGGACAGGGGACCCCGAACACTGAAGCTTTCTTT. Translated, it gives CASRGQGTPNTEAFF.

The chain has TRBV6-5 and TRBJ1-4; the match to TRBD1 covers 7 bases. Looked up from germline, CDR1 is MNHEY and CDR2 is SVGAGI. The V segment lost 6 bases and the J segment 7 bases; nucleotides outside the gene matches: 8. The CDR3 runs 14 residues. CDR3 sequence (DNA): TGTGCCAGCAGCACACAGGGGCCGGGTGAAAAACTGTTTTTT. The encoded protein is CASSTQGPGEKLFF.

The rearrangement joins TRBV4-3 to TRBJ1-1, with D perhaps TRBD1 (6 bases). V lost 1 base and J lost 4, with 13 bases in between. The length of the CDR3 is 15 residues. Germline CDR1 is LGHNA and CDR2 is YSLEER. The CDR3 DNA reads TGCGCCAGCAGCCAAGCGGCAGGGACAAGCACTGAAGCTTTCTTT. This sequence encodes CASSQAAGTSTEAFF.

The CDR3 DNA reads as TGTGCCAGCAGGGCCGAAGGGTACGCTTCACCCCTCCACTTT. This codes for CASRAEGYASPLHF. The chain has TRBV11-2 and TRBJ1-6; D not resolved. The CDR3 is 14 residues long. The ends were cut back, 6 bases at V and 9 bases at J, with 15 bases in the middle. The germline CDR1 and CDR2 sequences are SGHAT and FQNNGV.

This clone has only a few counts. The chain joins TRBV7-9 to TRBJ2-6; D is undetermined. The CDR3 runs to 15 residues. Per the germline V gene, CDR1 is SEHNR and CDR2 is FQNEAQ (reference sequence). Trimming took 2 bases from V and 1 from J, leaving 6 bases between them. CDR3 DNA: TGTGCCAGCAGCTTAAGTCAGTCTGGGGCCAACGTCCTGACTTTC. As protein: CASSLSQSGANVLTF.

This chain uses TRBV11-2 with TRBJ2-3; D is unclear. The CDR3 runs to 15 residues. Trimming stripped 4 bases from V and 7 bases from J, with 18 bases between. Germline V gene lookup returns CDR1 SGHAT and CDR2 FQNNGV. Here the CDR3 DNA reads TGTGCCAGCAGCTACAACCGGGCATCCTGGAATACGCAGTATTTT. It is translated as CASSYNRASWNTQYF.

This chain connects TRBV3-1 (or the pseudogene TRBV3-2) to TRBJ2-2; D uncertain. CDR1 is LGHDT, CDR2 YNNKEL, per germline (reference sequence). V was trimmed by 4 bases and J by 7 bases, leaving 7 bases between them. The CDR3 extends over 12 amino acids. CDR3 protein: CASSPRVGELFF. The DNA of the CDR3 is TGTGCCAGCAGCCCGCGTGTCGGGGAGCTGTTTTTT.

V usage is TRBV5-8 and J usage is TRBJ1-1; maybe TRBD1 (6 bases). Germline CDR1 and CDR2: SGHTS and YDEGEE. This CDR3 has 13 residues. Trimming took off 1 base at V and 3 bases at J, with 7 bases between the two ends. The CDR3, as DNA: TGTGCCAGCAGCTTGACAGGGTACACTGAAGCTTTCTTT. It is translated as CASSLTGYTEAFF.

The gene calls are TRBV7-9 and TRBJ1-2; a weak D match, TRBD1 (5 bases). Germline V CDR1 and CDR2: SEHNR, FQNEAQ (reference sequence). The CDR3 runs 16 residues. With 2 bases removed from V and 0 bases from J, the gap between germline ends came to 13 bases. The CDR3 nucleotides are TGTGCCAGCAGCTTATCCAGGGTTAGTTCTAACTATGGCTACACCTTC. This encodes CASSLSRVSSNYGYTF.

The gene calls are TRBV27 and TRBJ2-5; possibly TRBD1 or TRBD2 for D (6 bases each). The CDR3 has 16 residues. Deletions cut 5 bases from V and 7 bases from J, with 23 bases between. CDR1 is MNHEY and CDR2 is SMNVEV in the germline V gene (reference sequence). The CDR3 spells CASSLEGGGHTATQYF. CDR3 coding DNA: TGTGCCAGCAGTCTCGAGGGGGGTGGACACACGGCGACCCAGTACTTC.

This chain joins TRBV7-6 and TRBJ1-1; tentatively, D is TRBD1 (5 bases). Germline CDR1 is SGHVS and CDR2 is FNYEAQ. The CDR3 sequence is 17 residues long. Trimming took off 3 bases at V and 1 base at J, with 18 bases between the two ends. CDR3 DNA: TGTGCCAGCAGCTTTGGTCCGATCGGGGCAGCGAACACTGAAGCTTTCTTT. Translated, it gives CASSFGPIGAANTEAFF.